The 27 T cell receptor beta chains given below trace back to one sample, sequenced in a study of cytotoxic CD8 clonotypes in ibrutinib-treated CLL. Assay: immunoSEQ multiplex PCR; the TCRdb copy retains only in-frame clones and omits some. Here the sample spans about 140,000 clones, 77% being singletons. This material consisted of PBMCs, taken after 12 months of ibrutinib treatment. The receptors were sampled from a human donor with chronic lymphocytic leukemia.

The chain carries TRBV7-9 and TRBJ2-7; 9 bases align to TRBD1. The junction had 11 bases not matched to a gene; V was cut back by 5 bases and J by 3 bases. There are 16 residues in the CDR3. The germline V gene has CDR1 SEHNR and CDR2 FQNEAQ (reference sequence). The CDR3 spells CASSQTRTGVDYEQYF. CDR3 sequence (DNA): TGTGCCAGCAGCCAGACTAGGACAGGGGTCGACTACGAGCAGTACTTC.

This clone was picked up a small number of times. The CDR3: CASSRTGGYGYTF. The CDR3 nucleotides are TGTGCCAGCAGTCGGACAGGGGGTTATGGCTACACCTTC. The chain has TRBV25-1 and TRBJ1-2, with 10 bases aligning to TRBD1. This CDR3 spans 13 amino acids. V shed 5 bases and J 5 bases; nucleotides not matched to a gene: 2. Germline-derived CDR1 and CDR2 are MGHDK and SYGVNS.

This sequence joins TRBV27 and TRBJ2-7, with D possibly matching TRBD1 (6 bases). The V end lost 7 bases, the J end lost 1 base, and 11 bases lay between the germline ends. The CDR3 covers 13 residues. CDR1 is MNHEY, CDR2 SMNVEV, per germline (reference sequence). CDR3 loop: CASIPQGSYEQYF. The CDR3 DNA is TGTGCCAGCATACCACAGGGTTCCTACGAGCAGTACTTC.

The chain has TRBV19 and TRBJ1-5; D not certain. The V end was cut by 7 bases, the J end by 0 bases, with 13 bases between. The germline V gene encodes CDR1 LNHDA and CDR2 SQIVND (reference sequence). CDR3 length: 15 amino acids. CDR3 DNA: TGTGCCAGTAAGAACGGCGGACGTAGCAATCAGCCCCAGCATTTT. It codes for CASKNGGRSNQPQHF.

The V call is TRBV2, the J call TRBJ1-4; D gene unclear. The CDR3 loop spans 16 amino acids. The germline V and J ends were trimmed by 5 bases and 8 bases, with 21 bases remaining between them. CDR1 is SNHLY and CDR2 is FYNNEI in the germline V gene. CDR3: CASSPEDQRVEEKLFF. The CDR3 DNA follows: TGTGCCAGCAGTCCCGAGGACCAAAGGGTGGAGGAAAAACTGTTTTTT.

The chain joins TRBV7-3 to TRBJ2-1; 8 nucleotides align to TRBD2. The V segment lost 4 bases and the J segment 4 bases; nucleotides outside the gene matches: 9. The length of the CDR3 is 16 residues. CDR1 is SGHTA and CDR2 is FQGTGA in the germline V gene. The CDR3 nucleotides read TGTGCCAGCAGCTCTATAAGCGGGAGAGGGTACAATGAGCAGTTCTTC. As protein: CASSSISGRGYNEQFF. Based on the CDR3 plus reference TRBV7-3 and TRBJ2-1, the full variable domain is GAGVSQTPSNKVTEKGKYVELRCDPISGHTALYWYRQSLGQGPEFLIYFQGTGAADDSGLPNDRFFAVRPEGSVSTLKIQRTERGDSAVYLCASSSISGRGYNEQFFGPGTRLTVL.

This clone appeared a few times. This rearrangement joins TRBV7-3 to TRBJ1-2; 8 nucleotides match TRBD1. V shed 5 bases and J 5 bases; nucleotides not matched to a gene: 4. From germline, CDR1 is SGHTA and CDR2 FQGTGA. This CDR3 is built from 13 residues. The CDR3 region is CASSAQGAYGYTF. The CDR3 nucleotides are TGTGCCAGCAGCGCCCAGGGGGCTTATGGCTACACCTTC.

The chain couples TRBV5-6 to TRBJ1-1; D perhaps matches TRBD1 (5 bases). Germline V gene data show CDR1 as SGHDT and CDR2 as YYEEEE. V lost 4 bases to trimming and J lost 3 bases, with 10 bases between them. The CDR3 runs to 13 residues. The CDR3 bases are TGTGCCAGCAGCCCTCAGGGAGACACTGAAGCTTTCTTT. This codes for CASSPQGDTEAFF. Drawing the rest from reference TRBV5-6 and TRBJ1-1, the complete variable domain is DAGVTQSPTHLIKTRGQQVTLRCSPKSGHDTVSWYQQALGQGPQFIFQYYEEEERQRGNFPDRFSGHQFPNYSSELNVNALLLGDSALYLCASSPQGDTEAFFGQGTRLTVV.

Only one count was recorded for this clone. The chain combines TRBV5-8 with TRBJ2-7, with a weak D call TRBD2 (6 bases). The V and J ends lost 0 bases and 2 bases respectively, with 12 bases between them. Germline V CDR1 and CDR2: SGHTS, YDEGEE. The CDR3 consists of 15 residues. DNA of the CDR3: TGTGCCAGCAGCTTGGCCGGGGGAGTCGCCTACGAGCAGTACTTC. This sequence encodes CASSLAGGVAYEQYF.

This clone has only a few counts. This chain uses TRBV7-9 with TRBJ2-7, with D unresolved. With 6 bases removed from V and 4 bases from J, the gap between germline ends came to 16 bases. This CDR3 has 14 residues. Germline values: CDR1 SEHNR, CDR2 FQNEAQ (reference sequence). CDR3 amino acids: CASRPPGSRYEQYF. DNA of the CDR3: TGTGCCAGCAGACCCCCAGGAAGTCGGTACGAGCAGTACTTC.

This clone was counted only a few times. V usage is TRBV5-1 and J usage is TRBJ2-7, with 13 bases lining up with TRBD2. Germline V gene data show CDR1 as SGHRS and CDR2 as YFSETQ. The CDR3 has 16 amino acids. J lost 5 bases, V lost 1 base, and 6 bases had no gene match. The CDR3 sequence: CASSLSLAGGPHEQYF. The CDR3 nucleotides read TGCGCCAGCAGCTTGTCACTAGCGGGGGGGCCCCACGAGCAGTACTTC.

V is TRBV9 and J is TRBJ1-1, with TRBD1 as a possible D gene (5 bases). The CDR3 contains 14 residues. V was clipped by 6 bases and J by 1 base, with 13 bases between them. Germline CDR1 SGDLS, CDR2 YYNGEE. The CDR3 nucleotides are TGTGCCAGCACCCGGGGGTGGGGGAACACTGAAGCTTTCTTT. Amino acid sequence: CASTRGWGNTEAFF.

For the CDR3, the DNA is TGTGCCAGCAGAAACAGCCTCGACAAAACCTACGAGCAGTACTTC. Protein sequence: CASRNSLDKTYEQYF. J is TRBJ2-7 and V is TRBV2; D not certain. The V end lost 6 bases, the J end lost 2 bases, and 17 bases lay between the germline ends. The germline CDR1 and CDR2 sequences are SNHLY and FYNNEI. This CDR3 comprises 15 residues.

V is TRBV9 and J is TRBJ1-5; 8 bases map to TRBD1. Germline V gives CDR1 SGDLS, CDR2 YYNGEE. This CDR3 is 15 amino acids long. With 0 bases clipped from V and 7 bases from J, the junction kept 6 bases outside the gene matches. The CDR3 here is CASSVGTGDRQPQHF. Here the CDR3 DNA reads TGTGCCAGCAGCGTAGGCACAGGGGACAGGCAGCCCCAGCATTTT.

This clone was counted between two and nine times. The chain joins TRBV2 to TRBJ1-4; 9 nucleotides agree with TRBD1. The CDR3 loop spans 13 amino acids. Unmatched junction bases numbered 5, after V lost 7 bases and J lost 8 bases. CDR1 and CDR2 from the germline V gene are SNHLY and FYNNEI. The chain's CDR3 is CASTGQGREKLFF. As DNA, the CDR3 is TGTGCCAGCACCGGACAGGGGAGGGAAAAACTGTTTTTT.

This chain uses TRBV30 with TRBJ2-2; no clear D. CDR1 and CDR2 (germline): GTSNPN, SVGIG (reference sequence). The CDR3 loop spans 13 amino acids. Trimming removed 0 bases from V and 6 bases from J, with 8 bases in between. In DNA form, the CDR3 reads TGTGCCTGGAGTGTAATAGCTGCCGGGGAGCTGTTTTTT. Protein sequence: CAWSVIAAGELFF.

The CDR3 nucleotides read TGTGCCAGCAGCGTAGACCCCACTAGCTTCCCCGAGCCCTACAATGAGCAGTTCTTC. The encoded protein is CASSVDPTSFPEPYNEQFF. The rearrangement links TRBV9 to TRBJ2-1; a weak D match, TRBD2 (6 bases). This CDR3 is built from 19 residues. Trimming took off 0 bases at V and 2 bases at J, with 21 bases between the two ends. Per the germline V gene, CDR1 is SGDLS and CDR2 is YYNGEE. Complete variable domain (other parts from reference TRBV9 and TRBJ2-1): DSGVTQTPKHLITATGQRVTLRCSPRSGDLSVYWYQQSLDQGLQFLIQYYNGEERAKGNILERFSAQQFPDLHSELNLSSLELGDSALYFCASSVDPTSFPEPYNEQFFGPGTRLTVL.

This clone was picked up a small number of times. The chain combines TRBV11-2 with TRBJ1-6, with D unclear. V was clipped by 6 bases and J by 8 bases, with 11 bases between them. This CDR3 has 13 residues. Germline V CDR1 and CDR2: SGHAT, FQNNGV. CDR3 loop: CASRGTWDSPLHF. The CDR3 DNA is TGTGCCAGCAGGGGAACCTGGGATTCACCCCTCCACTTT.

The rearrangement links TRBV25-1 to TRBJ2-1, with 8 bases fitting TRBD1. V dropped 6 bases and J dropped 5; count of bases not matched to a gene: 6. The CDR3 totals 14 residues. From germline, CDR1 is MGHDK and CDR2 SYGVNS. In DNA form, the CDR3 reads TGTGCCAGCAGGATAAGACAGGGGAACAATGAGCAGTTCTTC. It yields the protein CASRIRQGNNEQFF.

Comments on this clone: A single base separates this from a much larger clone, so it may be a read error. The chain recombines TRBV11-2 with TRBJ2-3; the D is unclear. V was trimmed by 3 bases and J by 4 bases, leaving 2 bases between them. The CDR3 loop spans 11 amino acids. Germline lookup yields CDR1 SGHAT and CDR2 FQNNGV. This CDR3 reads CASSFPDTQYF. The CDR3 coding sequence is TGTGCCAGCAGCTTCCCAGATACGCAGTATTTT.

The genes are TRBV19 and TRBJ2-7; 9 nucleotides align to TRBD1. The V gene end was trimmed by 1 base and the J gene end by 5 bases; junction bases not matched to a gene: 6. The CDR3 loop spans 15 amino acids. CDR1 and CDR2 from the germline V gene are LNHDA and SQIVND (reference sequence). CDR3: CASSIVGQGVDEQYF. In DNA form, the CDR3 reads TGTGCCAGTAGTATAGTGGGACAGGGAGTAGACGAGCAGTACTTC. Complete variable domain (other parts from reference TRBV19 and TRBJ2-7): DGGITQSPKYLFRKEGQNVTLSCEQNLNHDAMYWYRQDPGQGLRLIYYSQIVNDFQKGDIAEGYSVSREKKESFPLTVTSAQKNPTAFYLCASSIVGQGVDEQYFGPGTRLTVT.

The V call is TRBV7-2, the J call TRBJ1-4; 8 nucleotides agree with TRBD1. Looked up from germline, CDR1 is SGHTA and CDR2 is FQGNSA. V lost 5 bases to trimming and J lost 2 bases; unmatched junction nucleotides: 4. CDR3 length: 15 residues. For the CDR3, the DNA is TGTGCCAGCAGCCCACAGGGGGGGACTAATGAAAAACTGTTTTTT. This translates into CASSPQGGTNEKLFF.

This clone was detected once. The chain employs TRBV12-5 and TRBJ2-5; weak D call: TRBD1 (5 bases). The V end was cut by 11 bases, the J end by 7 bases, with 20 bases between. The CDR3 totals 13 residues. CDR1 LGHNT and CDR2 FRNRAP come from the germline V gene. The CDR3, as DNA: TGTGCTGGCGAAACAGGATCCTCGGGGACCCAGTACTTC. It translates to CAGETGSSGTQYF.

This clone was observed a few times. The rearrangement links TRBV19 to TRBJ1-5; D remains ambiguous. The CDR3 covers 15 residues. Germline V gives CDR1 LNHDA, CDR2 SQIVND (reference sequence). V was shortened by 1 base and J by 0 bases, with 7 bases between the two germline ends. The DNA of the CDR3 is TGTGCCAGTAGTATAGGGGGAGATAGCAATCAGCCCCAGCATTTT. Protein product: CASSIGGDSNQPQHF. Variable domain in full (rest from reference TRBV19 and TRBJ1-5): DGGITQSPKYLFRKEGQNVTLSCEQNLNHDAMYWYRQDPGQGLRLIYYSQIVNDFQKGDIAEGYSVSREKKESFPLTVTSAQKNPTAFYLCASSIGGDSNQPQHFGDGTRLSIL.

V is TRBV21-1 and J is TRBJ2-1; TRBD1, the table's D call, was not compared with the DNA. TRBV21-1 is an annotated pseudogene. There are 16 residues in the CDR3. CDR3 sequence (DNA): TGTGCCAGGTGTACCGGACAGGGGGGAACCTACAATGAGCAGTTCTTC. As protein: CARCTGQGGTYNEQFF.

In its sample, this clone was seen once. The chain's CDR3 is CASSPLGGPGSPLHF. The CDR3 bases are TGTGCCAGCAGTCCCCTCGGGGGCCCGGGTTCACCCCTCCACTTT. The chain recombines TRBV28 with TRBJ1-6, with a tentative D call TRBD1 (6 bases). Germline CDR1 reads MDHEN; CDR2 reads SYDVKM. CDR3 length equals 15 residues. Deletions cut 5 bases from V and 9 bases from J, with 17 bases between.

This sequence joins TRBV7-8 and TRBJ1-5, with a weak D call TRBD1 (6 bases). Germline V gene data show CDR1 as SGHVS and CDR2 as FQNEAQ. This CDR3 contains 19 residues. V gave up 3 bases and J gave up 0 bases, with 21 bases separating them. The CDR3 DNA reads as TGTGCCAGCAGCTTGACCTCTCCCTGGACAGACCTTAGCAATCAGCCCCAGCATTTT. This encodes CASSLTSPWTDLSNQPQHF. The full variable domain, with the rest looked up from reference TRBV7-8 and TRBJ1-5, is GAGVSQSPRYKVAKRGQDVALRCDPISGHVSLFWYQQALGQGPEFLTYFQNEAQLDKSGLPSDRFFAERPEGSVSTLKIQRTQQEDSAVYLCASSLTSPWTDLSNQPQHFGDGTRLSIL.